A selection of T cell receptor beta chains follows, all from one sample in a study of cytomegalovirus exposure and HLA in healthy donors. Assay used: immunoSEQ multiplex PCR; TCRdb lists only in-frame clones, some missing. The data contain over 110,000 clones, approximately 80% of them singletons. The sample consisted of PBMCs. The origin of the receptors is a male donor in good health and CMV-seronegative. The CDR3 runs from the conserved cysteine through the conserved F or W. A D gene is named only where the DNA matches it firmly. A row's size may be missing; if present it is once, few, many or a size class.

cdr3_length	d_call	v_call	clone_size	j_call	cdr3_aa	cdr3_nt
15	TRBD2	TRBV18	-	TRBJ2-1	CASSPSGNNYNEQFF	TGTGCCAGCTCACCGAGCGGGAATAACTACAATGAGCAGTTCTTC
14	TRBD1	TRBV5-1	-	TRBJ1-2	CASSLGQGLSGYTF	TGCGCCAGCAGCCTGGGACAGGGGTTAAGCGGCTACACCTTC
18	TRBD2	TRBV2	once	TRBJ2-4	CASSRGGLPFEAKNIQYF	TGTGCCAGCAGCCGGGGGGGACTTCCGTTCGAGGCCAAAAACATTCAGTACTTC
14	-	TRBV13	-	TRBJ2-7	CASSSRLASYEQYF	TGTGCCAGCAGTTCTCGTCTAGCGTCTTACGAGCAGTACTTC
14	-	TRBV29-1	-	TRBJ2-3	CSVGSGTLTDTQYF	TGCAGCGTTGGTAGCGGAACTCTCACAGATACGCAGTATTTT
24	TRBD2	TRBV27	-	TRBJ2-4	CASSLSRLLQETSGKTMAKNIQYF	TGTGCCAGCAGTTTATCGCGGTTATTGCAGGAGACTAGCGGGAAAACGATGGCCAAAAACATTCAGTACTTC
12	-	TRBV5-6	-	TRBJ2-7	CASSLDRAEQYF	TGTGCCAGCAGCTTGGACAGGGCCGAGCAGTACTTC
12	-	TRBV18	-	TRBJ1-2	CASSPTASGYTF	TGTGCCAGCTCACCAACCGCGTCCGGCTACACCTTC
16	TRBD2	TRBV19	-	TRBJ2-3	CASSIGTSLGTDTQYF	TGTGCCAGTAGTATAGGGACTAGCTTGGGCACAGATACGCAGTATTTT
14	TRBD2	TRBV29-1	once	TRBJ2-5	CSVTGTSGRGAQYF	TGCAGCGTAACCGGGACTAGCGGGAGAGGGGCCCAGTACTTC
13	TRBD2	TRBV28	few	TRBJ2-7	CATGLAGVSVQYF	TGTGCCACCGGACTAGCGGGAGTGTCTGTGCAGTACTTC
15	-	TRBV11-2	few	TRBJ2-3	CASSFLETGTDTQYF	TGTGCCAGCAGCTTTCTCGAGACTGGCACAGATACGCAGTATTTT
13	-	TRBV15	-	TRBJ1-1	CATSRVGGSDAFF	TGTGCCACCAGCAGAGTGGGGGGGAGCGACGCTTTCTTT
16	-	TRBV9	-	TRBJ2-3	CASSVSRGGISDTQYF	TGTGCCAGCAGCGTATCCCGAGGGGGAATCTCAGATACGCAGTATTTT
16	-	TRBV4-2	-	TRBJ2-7	CASSQSPGQGAYEQYF	TGTGCCAGCAGCCAGTCTCCGGGACAAGGGGCCTACGAGCAGTACTTC
13	TRBD1	TRBV28	few	TRBJ2-7	CASSHRGLNEQYF	TGTGCCAGCAGCCACAGGGGGCTCAACGAGCAGTACTTC
14	TRBD1	TRBV18	-	TRBJ1-1	CASSPTTGDAEAFF	TGTGCCAGCTCACCTACCACAGGGGACGCTGAAGCTTTCTTT
14	-	TRBV5-1	few	TRBJ2-3	CASSLQQGGDTQYF	TGCGCCAGCAGCCTCCAACAGGGTGGAGATACGCAGTATTTT
13	TRBD1	TRBV19	-	TRBJ2-7	CASSRQGVGEQYF	TGTGCCAGTAGTCGACAGGGAGTGGGCGAGCAGTACTTC
12	TRBD1	TRBV2	-	TRBJ2-7	CASKGQGDEQYF	TGTGCCAGCAAGGGACAGGGGGACGAGCAGTACTTC
13	TRBD1	TRBV5-1	-	TRBJ2-7	CASSLLTGNEQYF	TGCGCCAGCAGCTTGCTGACAGGGAACGAGCAGTACTTC
15	-	TRBV28	-	TRBJ2-7	CASGTPAARSYEQYF	TGTGCCAGCGGTACGCCGGCGGCTCGCTCCTACGAGCAGTACTTC
11	-	TRBV7-2	once	TRBJ1-2	CASSLVGGYTF	TGTGCCAGCAGCTTAGTGGGCGGCTACACCTTC
13	-	TRBV4-3	-	TRBJ2-7	CASSGGDSYEQYF	TGCGCCAGCAGCGGCGGGGACTCCTACGAGCAGTACTTC
14	TRBD2	TRBV29-1	-	TRBJ2-3	CSPRGGEGVYTQYF	TGCAGCCCTCGGGGGGGAGAGGGGGTGTATACGCAGTATTTT
12	-	TRBV7-9	-	TRBJ2-1	CASSPASLEQFF	TGTGCCAGCAGCCCAGCTAGCCTTGAGCAGTTCTTC
19	-	TRBV7-9	-	TRBJ2-7	CASSLRRGSSGTVTYEQYF	TGTGCCAGCAGCTTACGGCGGGGTTCTTCCGGGACGGTGACCTACGAGCAGTACTTC
13	-	TRBV11-2	-	TRBJ2-7	CASSRGRTYEQYF	TGTGCCAGCAGCAGGGGCCGGACCTACGAGCAGTACTTC
11	-	TRBV7-6	-	TRBJ2-7	CASSLYNEQYF	TGTGCCAGCAGCTTATATAACGAGCAGTACTTC
15	TRBD2	TRBV10-2	-	TRBJ2-1	CASSETSGNYNEQFF	TGCGCCAGCAGCGAAACTAGCGGAAACTACAATGAGCAGTTCTTC
15	-	TRBV11-2	-	TRBJ2-1	CASSLDPNSSNEQFF	TGTGCCAGCAGCTTAGATCCGAACTCATCCAATGAGCAGTTCTTC
12	-	TRBV28	once	TRBJ1-1	CASSQMNTEAFF	TGTGCCAGCAGTCAAATGAACACTGAAGCTTTCTTT